This passage covers 19 T cell receptor beta chains from one sample sequenced in a study of control samples from healthy donors and cancer patients. Repertoires were generated with immunoSEQ multiplex PCR, while TCRdb's copy carries only in-frame clones and drops some. The table includes tens of thousands of clones, roughly 85% detected once. Input material: blood. These receptors all stem from a man in his forties in good health.

The chain combines TRBV18 with TRBJ2-7; D ambiguous. Trimming left V 4 bases short and J 7 bases short, with 11 bases between. This CDR3 has 12 amino acids. Germline V CDR1 and CDR2: KGHSH, LQKENI. CDR3 in amino acids: CASSQDGREQYF. The CDR3 region has the DNA TGTGCCAGCTCACAAGACGGCAGGGAGCAGTACTTC. The whole variable domain, filled in from reference TRBV18 and TRBJ2-7, reads NAGVMQNPRHLVRRRGQEARLRCSPMKGHSHVYWYRQLPEEGLKFMVYLQKENIIDESGMPKERFSAEFPKEGPSILRIQQVVRGDSAAYFCASSQDGREQYFGPGTRLTVT.

This chain connects TRBV30 to TRBJ1-5, with 7 bases identical to TRBD1. Germline V lookup: CDR1 GTSNPN, CDR2 SVGIG (reference sequence). The CDR3 sequence is 19 residues long. With V trimmed by 5 bases and J by 2 bases, 21 bases remained unmatched. The CDR3 protein is CAWQAGVYRGSKGNQPQHF. CDR3 DNA: TGTGCCTGGCAGGCGGGGGTTTACAGGGGATCGAAGGGCAATCAGCCCCAGCATTTT. The whole variable domain, filled in from reference TRBV30 and TRBJ1-5, reads SQTIHQWPATLVQPVGSPLSLECTVEGTSNPNLYWYRQAAGRGLQLLFYSVGIGQISSEVPQNLSASRPQDRQFILSSKKLLLSDSGFYLCAWQAGVYRGSKGNQPQHFGDGTRLSIL.

There are a few counts of this clone. The chain recombines TRBV19 with TRBJ1-2, with D uncertain. Per the germline V gene, CDR1 is LNHDA and CDR2 is SQIVND (reference sequence). The CDR3 is 13 residues long. Deletions cut 9 bases from V and 8 bases from J, with 19 bases between. CDR3 amino acids: CASNSGFLGGYTF. In nucleotides, the CDR3 is TGTGCCAGCAATTCGGGGTTCTTGGGGGGCTACACCTTC.

The gene calls are TRBV7-2 and TRBJ2-1, with D tentatively TRBD2 (7 bases). Germline values: CDR1 SGHTA, CDR2 FQGNSA. V lost 2 bases and J 0 bases, leaving 11 bases between the germline ends. The CDR3 totals 16 residues. The CDR3 region has the DNA TGTGCCAGCAGCTTACAAGGGGGGGCCTCCTACAATGAGCAGTTCTTC. Residues: CASSLQGGASYNEQFF.

Only one count was recorded for this clone. The CDR3 spells CASSLTPSGGYGYTF. CDR3 DNA: TGTGCCAGCAGCTTGACACCGTCGGGGGGCTATGGCTACACCTTC. The chain links TRBV5-4 to TRBJ1-2; tentative D call: TRBD1 (5 bases). This CDR3 is 15 amino acids long. Trimming left V 1 base short and J 4 bases short, with 14 bases between. In germline, CDR1 is SGHNT, CDR2 YYREEE (reference sequence). Together with reference TRBV5-4 and TRBJ1-2, the CDR3 gives the full variable domain: ETGVTQSPTHLIKTRGQQVTLRCSSQSGHNTVSWYQQALGQGPQFIFQYYREEENGRGNFPPRFSGLQFPNYSSELNVNALELDDSALYLCASSLTPSGGYGYTFGSGTRLTVV.

The rearrangement links TRBV4-3 to TRBJ2-2, with TRBD2 identical over 7 bases. This CDR3 has 17 residues. The V gene's germline CDR1 is LGHNA and CDR2 YSLEER. V was pared by 0 bases and J by 4 bases, with 8 bases of the junction left unmatched. CDR3 in amino acids: CASSQERPGGGTGELFF. The CDR3 DNA is TGCGCCAGCAGCCAAGAACGTCCGGGAGGAGGCACCGGGGAGCTGTTTTTT.

In this sample, this clone turned up a few times. The chain is built from TRBV6-2 or TRBV6-3 and TRBJ2-7; possible D gene TRBD1, 5 bases. Germline V gene sequence: CDR1 MNHEY, CDR2 SVGEGT. Between the trimmed V and J ends, which lost 4 bases and 0 bases, there was a span of 13 bases. The CDR3 covers 15 residues. In DNA form, the CDR3 reads TGTGCCAGCAGTTTCCCGTCCGACAGCTCCTACGAGCAGTACTTC. Its translation is CASSFPSDSSYEQYF.

The chain is built from TRBV6-2 or TRBV6-3 and TRBJ2-7; unclear D gene. The germline CDR1 and CDR2 sequences are MNHEY and SVGEGT. The V and J ends lost 2 bases and 2 bases respectively, with 4 bases between them. The CDR3 is 12 amino acids. DNA for the CDR3: TGTGCCAGCAGTTACCCGCCCTACGAGCAGTACTTC. Its translation: CASSYPPYEQYF.

The V gene is TRBV7-3, the J gene TRBJ1-1, with a possible D match to TRBD1 (6 bases). The CDR3 is made up of 15 amino acids. Germline V gene lookup returns CDR1 SGHTA and CDR2 FQGTGA. Trimming left V 5 bases short and J 1 base short, with 14 bases between. CDR3 DNA sequence: TGTGCCAGCAGCCAAGCCGGGGGCGAGAACACTGAAGCTTTCTTT. Translation gives CASSQAGGENTEAFF.

To note about this clone: Since the CDR3 does not end with the conserved phenylalanine or tryptophan, this likely comes from a read error. J is TRBJ1-1 and V is TRBV7-4, with a weak D call TRBD1 (6 bases). Per germline, CDR1 SGHVT and CDR2 SQSDAQ. The CDR3 has 16 residues. Trimming cost V 3 bases and J 2 bases, with 16 bases left between them. DNA for the CDR3: TGTGCCAGCAGCTTTGAACGTAACAGGGTTAACACTGAAGCTTTCCTT. Its protein is CASSFERNRVNTEAFL.

Comments on this clone: A read error may produce the germline difference seen at one junction end. The chain employs TRBV7-9 and TRBJ1-1; 8 nucleotides line up with TRBD1. CDR1 is SEHNR and CDR2 is FQNEAQ in the germline V gene (reference sequence). There are 15 residues in the CDR3. The CDR3 nucleotides are TGTGCCAGCAGCATCGACAGGGGACTGAAGACTGAAGCTTTCTTT. It is translated as CASSIDRGLKTEAFF.

The J gene is TRBJ1-5, the V gene TRBV19; D not certain. With 8 bases removed from V and 4 bases from J, the gap between germline ends came to 18 bases. The CDR3 totals 15 residues. Germline V CDR1 and CDR2: LNHDA, SQIVND (reference sequence). In DNA form, the CDR3 reads TGTGCCAGTTACGGCGGGCACGGGCGGAATCAGCCCCAGCATTTT. Residues: CASYGGHGRNQPQHF.

The chain couples TRBV7-2 to TRBJ2-3; 8 nucleotides match TRBD2. The CDR3 has 16 amino acids. Germline-derived CDR1 and CDR2 are SGHTA and FQGNSA. V was clipped by 7 bases and J by 3 bases; unmatched bases: 12. CDR3 loop: CASTLLPGGGTDTQYF. The DNA for the CDR3 is TGTGCCAGCACCCTCTTACCCGGGGGGGGGACAGATACGCAGTATTTT.

Within the sample, this clone is medium-sized. V gene TRBV7-9 combines with J gene TRBJ2-1; 9 bases map to TRBD1. The trim removed 5 bases at V and 4 bases at J, leaving 15 bases unmatched. Germline loops: CDR1 SEHNR, CDR2 FQNEAQ (reference sequence). This CDR3 is built from 18 residues. The CDR3: CASSPVIRDRGFYNEQFF. CDR3 in DNA: TGTGCCAGCAGCCCCGTGATAAGAGACAGGGGGTTTTACAATGAGCAGTTCTTC.

The CDR3 is CASSIRDGYGYTF. The CDR3 nucleotides read TGTGCCAGTAGTATCCGGGATGGCTATGGCTACACCTTC. The rearrangement links TRBV19 to TRBJ1-2; D remains unclear. The CDR3 totals 13 residues. CDR1 is LNHDA and CDR2 is SQIVND in the germline V gene (reference sequence). V lost 3 bases, J lost 4 bases, and 9 bases lay in between.

V and J are TRBV11-2 and TRBJ2-7; no definite D call. The CDR3 covers 15 residues. CDR1 and CDR2 from the germline V gene are SGHAT and FQNNGV. Trimming took off 2 bases at V and 0 bases at J, with 11 bases between the two ends. CDR3 amino acids: CASSLTSDFSYEQYF. CDR3 sequence (DNA): TGTGCCAGCAGCTTAACTTCGGATTTCTCCTACGAGCAGTACTTC.

The chain recombines TRBV27 with TRBJ2-4, with 8 bases that match TRBD1. Germline trimming cut 10 bases from V and 8 bases from J; bases unmatched to any gene: 7. The CDR3 is 12 amino acids. Germline lookup yields CDR1 MNHEY and CDR2 SMNVEV (reference sequence). The CDR3 region is CATTTTGDIQYF. Written as DNA, the CDR3 is TGTGCCACTACAACGACAGGGGACATTCAGTACTTC.

The chain is built from TRBV5-5 and TRBJ1-2; 8 bases fit TRBD1. With 2 bases clipped from V and 4 bases from J, the junction kept 7 bases outside the gene matches. The CDR3 length is 15 residues. CDR1 is SGHKS and CDR2 is YYEKEE in the germline V gene (reference sequence). CDR3 nucleotide sequence: TGTGCCAGCAGCTTCGGACAGGGCGAGTTCTATGGCTACACCTTC. Amino acid sequence: CASSFGQGEFYGYTF.

The chain joins TRBV7-9 to TRBJ1-5, with D hard to call. The CDR3 runs 13 residues. Trimming removed 2 bases from V and 4 bases from J, with 6 bases in between. The germline CDR1 and CDR2 sequences are SEHNR and FQNEAQ (reference sequence). CDR3 in amino acids: CASSLFTNQPQHF. The DNA for the CDR3 is TGTGCCAGCAGCTTATTCACGAATCAGCCCCAGCATTTT.